This TCR beta chain derives from a study of T cell responses to AZD1222 COVID-19 vaccine. Overall study results and limits: Increases in Spike-specific TCR breadth and depth were seen after two AZD1222 doses. Only a handful of AZD1222 recipients, five to seven in all, had baseline seropositivity. The donor cohort was predominantly white British with a female majority, and clonal diversity may have been underestimated. Dominant CD4 TCR responses targeted spike regions 160-218 and 743-854.

The CDR3 contains 13 residues. V was clipped by 3 bases and J by 5 bases, with 8 bases between them. Sequenced by immunoSEQ multiplex PCR; TCRdb stores in-frame clones only, minus some. The sample includes tens of thousands of clones, 85% to 90% of them seen just once. Note on this clone: What it binds is unknown.

The clonotype was recovered from an adult who received the MenACWY meningococcal vaccine as a control. Sample: peripheral blood, taken 28 days after the second dose of the MenACWY control vaccine. The chain is built from TRBV12-3 or TRBV12-4 and TRBJ1-5; the D is unclear. CDR3 coding DNA: TGTGCCAGCAGTTTTTCCCTTGATCAGCCCCAGCATTTT. It is translated as CASSFSLDQPQHF.